This T cell receptor beta chain was captured by sequencing in a study of blood T cell repertoires in COVID-19. Overall study: Samples taken during acute and convalescent COVID-19 were collected in the United States, Italy and Spain. T cells, B-cell-depleted T cells, or PBMCs supplied cDNA or gDNA.

This clone turned up a few times. The CDR3 extends over 13 amino acids. Germline CDR1 and CDR2: SGHRS and YFSETQ. V gave up 1 base and J gave up 5 bases, with 8 bases separating them. Authors' analysis steps: Amplification of reference gene primers provided the estimated nucleated cell counts. Sequencing used immunoSEQ multiplex PCR; TCRdb keeps in-frame clones, though not all of them. V and J calls and clone size are as listed in that table; D and trimming were resolved from the DNA. This table has some 140,000 clones, around 83% appearing once. This chain connects TRBV5-1 to TRBJ2-3; the D gene is possibly TRBD1 (6 bases). This TCR came from a woman aged 55-70 years with COVID-19, enrolled during active disease. The sample was peripheral blood. The CDR3 nucleotides read TGCGCCAGCAGCTTGCAGACAGGAGATACGCAGTATTTT. Its translation is CASSLQTGDTQYF.